These T cell receptor beta chains were read from a single sample in a study of T cells in Graves' hyperthyroidism and ophthalmopathy. TCRdb redid the calling of the multiplex PCR reads with MiXCR, one entry per CDR3 protein. The sample contains nearly 600,000 distinct CDR3 sequences, about 14% of which appear only once. Sample: blood. These receptors came from a woman in her twenties or thirties with Graves' hyperthyroidism that later progressed to Graves' ophthalmopathy. Both conserved end residues are part of each CDR3. D genes are given only for firm matches. Part of the rows lack a size; the others show once, few, many or a class for expanded clones.

J gene	clone size	D gene	V gene	CDR3 protein	CDR3 DNA
TRBJ2-7	many	TRBD2	TRBV5-4	CASSSRTSGRAYEQYF	TGTGCCAGCAGCTCTCGGACTAGCGGGAGGGCTTACGAGCAGTACTTC
TRBJ2-3	many	TRBD1	TRBV28	CASKGQATDTQYF	TGTGCCAGCAAGGGACAGGCAACAGATACGCAGTATTTT
TRBJ1-5	many	-	TRBV2	CASSGLQGRQPQHF	TGTGCCAGCAGTGGCCTTCAGGGGCGGCAGCCCCAGCATTTT
TRBJ2-7	-	-	TRBV5-1	CASSLEVGGTSYEQYF	TGCGCCAGCAGCTTGGAAGTGGGCGGGACCTCCTACGAGCAGTACTTC
TRBJ1-2	many	-	TRBV29-1	CSVGRGGRATNYGYTF	TGCAGCGTTGGCCGAGGGGGACGGGCTACTAACTATGGCTACACCTTC
TRBJ2-1	-	TRBD2	TRBV19	CASSNSGNAYNEQFF	TGTGCCAGTAGTAATAGCGGGAACGCCTACAATGAGCAGTTCTTC
TRBJ2-7	many	-	TRBV28	CASSPYRDAAYEQYF	TGTGCCAGCAGCCCTTATCGGGACGCGGCCTACGAGCAGTACTTC
TRBJ1-1	many	TRBD1	TRBV20-1	CSAPMGQLNTEAFF	TGCAGTGCGCCCATGGGACAGCTGAACACTGAAGCTTTCTTT
TRBJ2-4	many	-	TRBV2	CASSDNGQLLAKNIQYF	TGTGCCAGCAGTGATAACGGGCAACTCCTAGCCAAAAACATTCAGTACTTC
TRBJ2-1	few	TRBD1	TRBV30	CAWSTGQGSYNEQFF	TGTGCCTGGAGTACTGGACAGGGCTCCTACAATGAGCAGTTCTTC
TRBJ2-2	many	-	TRBV18	CASSTDRITGELFF	TGTGCCAGCTCAACCGACAGAATCACCGGGGAGCTGTTTTTT
TRBJ2-3	many	-	TRBV3-1	CASTVEGSTDTQYF	TGTGCCAGCACGGTGGAGGGGAGCACAGATACGCAGTATTTT
TRBJ1-3	-	-	TRBV2	CASSLNRERNAIYF	TGTGCCAGCAGTTTAAACAGGGAGCGGAACGCCATATATTTT
TRBJ2-3	many	-	TRBV7-9	CASSPGGAPSTDTQYF	TGTGCCAGCAGCCCAGGAGGGGCTCCTAGCACAGATACGCAGTATTTT
TRBJ2-6	-	-	TRBV12-5	CASGSGQPSGANVLTF	TGTGCTAGTGGCTCAGGACAGCCCTCTGGGGCCAACGTCCTGACTTTC
TRBJ1-1	many	-	TRBV24-1	CATADRMNTEAFF	TGTGCCACCGCCGACAGAATGAACACTGAAGCTTTCTTT
TRBJ2-1	many	-	TRBV24-1	CATSDSRGSGDLDEQFF	TGTGCCACCAGTGACTCTCGGGGAAGCGGAGATCTGGATGAGCAGTTCTTC
TRBJ2-1	many	-	TRBV6-5	CASSYSGLNEQFF	TGTGCCAGCAGTTACTCGGGGCTCAATGAGCAGTTCTTC
TRBJ1-6	few	-	TRBV4-3	CASSVAGGDWSSPLHF	TGCGCCAGCAGCGTAGCTGGAGGGGATTGGAGTTCACCCCTCCACTTT
TRBJ1-5	many	-	TRBV13	CASSLGRQAGQPQHF	TGTGCCAGCAGCTTAGGGCGACAGGCAGGTCAGCCCCAGCATTTT
TRBJ2-2	-	-	TRBV25-1	CASSISSEPGAGELFF	TGTGCCAGCAGTATCAGCTCTGAGCCGGGAGCCGGGGAGCTGTTTTTT
TRBJ1-1	many	-	TRBV10-3	CAISVVGTEAFF	TGTGCCATCAGTGTGGTGGGCACTGAAGCTTTCTTT
TRBJ1-2	-	TRBD1	TRBV20-1	CSARGWQGGGYTF	TGCAGTGCTAGAGGCTGGCAGGGGGGCGGCTACACCTTC
TRBJ2-2	-	-	TRBV5-1	CASSTYRDFQTRNTGELFF	TGCGCCAGCAGCACTTACCGGGACTTCCAGACCCGGAACACCGGGGAGCTGTTTTTT
TRBJ1-4	many	-	TRBV30	CAWSLRDTVSEKLFF	TGTGCCTGGAGTTTGAGAGACACCGTCTCCGAAAAACTGTTTTTT
TRBJ2-5	many	TRBD2	TRBV6-6	CASSYSSGREAQYF	TGTGCCAGCAGTTACTCGTCAGGGAGGGAGGCCCAGTACTTC
TRBJ2-5	many	-	TRBV10-3	CAISPGAQETQYF	TGTGCCATCAGTCCTGGAGCCCAAGAGACCCAGTACTTC
TRBJ1-6	-	-	TRBV4-1	CTSSQPGQSTLHF	TGCACCAGCAGCCAACCGGGCCAGTCGACCCTCCACTTT
TRBJ2-1	many	-	TRBV18	CASSPLSVTYNEQFF	TGTGCCAGCTCACCACTCAGCGTAACCTACAATGAGCAGTTCTTC
TRBJ1-1	many	-	TRBV5-1	CASSRDVGGTEAFF	TGCGCCAGCAGCCGGGACGTAGGGGGAACTGAAGCTTTCTTT
TRBJ1-2	many	TRBD1	TRBV20-1	CSADRDRGGGYGYTF	TGCAGTGCCGACCGGGACAGGGGGGGAGGCTATGGCTACACCTTC
TRBJ1-6	many	TRBD1	TRBV6-5	CASSYTTGSSPLHF	TGTGCCAGCAGTTACACGACAGGGTCCTCACCCCTCCACTTT
TRBJ2-2	few	-	TRBV19	CASSKWEARELFF	TGTGCCAGTAGTAAGTGGGAGGCCCGGGAGCTGTTTTTT
TRBJ2-2	-	-	TRBV30	CAWSFGITSGELFF	TGTGCCTGGAGTTTCGGAATCACCTCCGGGGAGCTGTTTTTT
TRBJ1-5	many	TRBD1	TRBV12-3/TRBV12-4	CASSPRTGLNQPQHF	TGTGCCAGCAGTCCCCGGACAGGCTTGAATCAGCCCCAGCATTTT
TRBJ2-1	many	TRBD2	TRBV27	CASSSGTRANEQFF	TGTGCCAGCAGTTCCGGGACTAGAGCCAATGAGCAGTTCTTC
TRBJ2-7	many	TRBD1	TRBV6-1	CASRFRQGAHYEQYF	TGTGCCAGCAGATTTAGACAGGGGGCCCACTACGAGCAGTACTTC
TRBJ2-5	many	-	TRBV6-6	CASSYVLLGGAGGETQYF	TGTGCCAGCAGTTACGTCCTCCTAGGGGGAGCGGGTGGGGAGACCCAGTACTTC
TRBJ2-4	-	-	TRBV24-1	CATSDPSERNIQYF	TGTGCCACCAGTGACCCATCGGAGCGAAACATTCAGTACTTC
TRBJ1-2	-	-	TRBV27	CASRVGNYGYTF	TGTGCCAGCAGAGTGGGGAACTATGGCTACACCTTC
TRBJ2-1	many	TRBD2	TRBV7-9	CASSTPGLAGSYNEQFF	TGTGCCAGCAGCACACCAGGACTAGCGGGTTCTTACAATGAGCAGTTCTTC